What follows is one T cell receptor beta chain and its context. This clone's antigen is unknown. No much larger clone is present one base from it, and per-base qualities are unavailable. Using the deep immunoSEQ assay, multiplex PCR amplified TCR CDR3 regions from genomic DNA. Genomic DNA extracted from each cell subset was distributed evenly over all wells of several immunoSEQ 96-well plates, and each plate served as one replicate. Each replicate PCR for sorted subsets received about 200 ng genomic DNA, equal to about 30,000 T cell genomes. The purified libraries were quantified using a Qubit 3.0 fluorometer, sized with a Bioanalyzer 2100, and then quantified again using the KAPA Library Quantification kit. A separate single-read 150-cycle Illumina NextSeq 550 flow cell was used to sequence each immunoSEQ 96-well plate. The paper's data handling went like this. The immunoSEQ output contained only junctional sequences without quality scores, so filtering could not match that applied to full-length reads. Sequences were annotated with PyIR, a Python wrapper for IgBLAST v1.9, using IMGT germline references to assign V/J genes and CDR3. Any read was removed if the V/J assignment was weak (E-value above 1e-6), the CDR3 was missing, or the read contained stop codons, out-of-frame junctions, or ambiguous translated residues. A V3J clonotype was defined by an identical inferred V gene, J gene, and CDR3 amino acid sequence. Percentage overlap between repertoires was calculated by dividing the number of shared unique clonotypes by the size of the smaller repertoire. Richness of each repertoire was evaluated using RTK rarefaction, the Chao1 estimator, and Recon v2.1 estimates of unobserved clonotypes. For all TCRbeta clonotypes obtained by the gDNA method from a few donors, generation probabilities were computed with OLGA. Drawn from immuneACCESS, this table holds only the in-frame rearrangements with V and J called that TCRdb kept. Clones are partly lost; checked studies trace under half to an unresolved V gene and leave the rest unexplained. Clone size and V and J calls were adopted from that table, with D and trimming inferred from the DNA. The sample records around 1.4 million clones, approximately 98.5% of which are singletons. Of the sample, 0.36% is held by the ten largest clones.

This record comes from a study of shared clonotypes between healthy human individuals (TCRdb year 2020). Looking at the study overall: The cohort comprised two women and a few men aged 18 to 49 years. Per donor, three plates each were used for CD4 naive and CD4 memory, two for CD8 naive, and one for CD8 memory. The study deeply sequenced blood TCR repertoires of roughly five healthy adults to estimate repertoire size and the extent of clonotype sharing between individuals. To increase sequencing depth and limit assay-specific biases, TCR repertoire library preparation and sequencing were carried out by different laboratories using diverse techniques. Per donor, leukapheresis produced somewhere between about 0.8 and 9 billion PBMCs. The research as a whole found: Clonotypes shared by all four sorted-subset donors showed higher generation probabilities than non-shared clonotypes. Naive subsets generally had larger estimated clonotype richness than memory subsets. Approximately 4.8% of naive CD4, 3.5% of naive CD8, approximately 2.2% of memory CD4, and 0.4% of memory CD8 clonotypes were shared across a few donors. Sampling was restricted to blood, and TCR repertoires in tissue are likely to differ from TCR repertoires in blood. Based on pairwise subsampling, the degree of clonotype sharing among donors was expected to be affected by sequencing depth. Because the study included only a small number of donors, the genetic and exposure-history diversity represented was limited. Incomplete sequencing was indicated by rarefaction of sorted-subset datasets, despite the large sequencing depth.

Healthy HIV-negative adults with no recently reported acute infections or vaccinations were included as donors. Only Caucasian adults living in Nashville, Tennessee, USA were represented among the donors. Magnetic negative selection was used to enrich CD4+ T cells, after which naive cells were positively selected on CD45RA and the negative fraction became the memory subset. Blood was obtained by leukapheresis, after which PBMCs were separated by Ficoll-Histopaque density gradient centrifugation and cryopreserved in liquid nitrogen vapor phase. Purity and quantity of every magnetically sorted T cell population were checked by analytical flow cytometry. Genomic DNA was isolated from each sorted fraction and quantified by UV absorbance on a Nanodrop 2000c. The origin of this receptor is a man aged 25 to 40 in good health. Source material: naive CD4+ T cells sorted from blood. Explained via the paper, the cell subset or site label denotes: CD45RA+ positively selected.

The DNA is TGTGCCAGCAGTCGGACACGCGCGCACCAGCCCCAGCATTTT. This translates into CASSRTRAHQPQHF. The chain uses TRBV28 and TRBJ1-5, with a tentative D gene TRBD1 over 5 matching bases. The CDR3 measures 14 amino acids from cysteine to phenylalanine. Of the read, only the CDR3 DNA is kept; its 42 bases are in frame from base 1. In the germline V gene, CDR1 corresponds to MDHEN and CDR2 to SYDVKM. V is shortened by 5 bases, J by 7 bases, and the region joining them spans 15 bases.